The next 17 T cell receptor beta chains were all read from a single sample in a study of control samples from healthy donors and cancer patients. Clones were sequenced by immunoSEQ multiplex PCR, and TCRdb holds only the in-frame ones, with some missing. The repertoire holds around 130,000 clones, with roughly 90% as singletons. Sequenced: blood. All receptors derive from a man aged 50-60 years in good health.

This chain uses TRBV1 with TRBJ2-5. TRBV1 is a pseudogene. The CDR3 is made up of 15 amino acids. The CDR3 nucleotides read TGCACCAGCAGCCAAGCAGGGACGCCGGGAGAGACCCAGTACTTC. It codes for CTSSQAGTPGETQYF.

The V and J genes are TRBV2 and TRBJ1-2, with 7 bases matching TRBD1. From germline, CDR1 is SNHLY and CDR2 FYNNEI. This CDR3 is 11 amino acids long. With 9 bases clipped from V and 8 bases from J, the junction kept 6 bases outside the gene matches. For the CDR3, the DNA is TGTGCCAGTTGGACAGGAAGGGGCTACACCTTC. Its translation is CASWTGRGYTF.

The chain combines TRBV7-8 with TRBJ1-5, with D perhaps matching TRBD1 (6 bases). The CDR3 totals 13 residues. CDR1 and CDR2 (germline): SGHVS, FQNEAQ. V was trimmed by 10 bases and J by 0 bases, leaving 10 bases between them. The DNA for the CDR3 is TGTGCCACCAGGGGAGATAGCAATCAGCCCCAGCATTTT. Protein: CATRGDSNQPQHF.

The chain couples TRBV7-8 to TRBJ1-4; 12 bases map to TRBD1. Germline CDR1 reads SGHVS; CDR2 reads FQNEAQ. This CDR3 has 14 amino acids. With V trimmed by 5 bases and J by 14 bases, 9 bases remained unmatched. Here the CDR3 reads CASSLGTGGAGLFF. In DNA form, the CDR3 reads TGTGCCAGCAGCCTGGGGACAGGGGGCGCAGGGCTGTTTTTT.

The chain carries TRBV5-5 and TRBJ1-2, with no clear D. Germline values: CDR1 SGHKS, CDR2 YYEKEE (reference sequence). CDR3 size: 13 residues. Deletions cut 0 bases from V and 7 bases from J, with 10 bases between. In DNA, the CDR3 is TGTGCCAGCAGCTTGGAAGGGAGCTCTGGCTACACCTTC. The encoded protein is CASSLEGSSGYTF.

This clone was seen once. J is TRBJ2-2 and V is TRBV30, with D hard to call. CDR3 length: 12 residues. From germline, CDR1 is GTSNPN and CDR2 SVGIG (reference sequence). V was cut by 5 bases and J by 4 bases, with 8 bases left in between. For the CDR3, the DNA is TGTGCCTGGGGGGTGGGCACCGGGGAGCTGTTTTTT. Translating it yields CAWGVGTGELFF.

J is TRBJ1-5 and V is TRBV7-8, with a weak D call TRBD1 (6 bases). Trimming took off 6 bases at V and 4 bases at J, with 10 bases between the two ends. The length of the CDR3 is 13 residues. Germline lookup yields CDR1 SGHVS and CDR2 FQNEAQ. Here the CDR3 reads CASRSRGNQPQHF. The CDR3 DNA reads as TGTGCCAGCAGAAGCAGGGGAAATCAGCCCCAGCATTTT.

V and J are TRBV3-1 (or the pseudogene TRBV3-2) and TRBJ2-3; possibly TRBD1 or TRBD2 for D (5 bases each). The germline V gene encodes CDR1 LGHDT and CDR2 YNNKEL (reference sequence). The V gene lost 0 bases and the J gene lost 0 bases, with 10 bases spanning the gap. The CDR3 is made up of 16 amino acids. CDR3 residues: CASSQDGTVSTDTQYF. In DNA, the CDR3 is TGTGCCAGCAGCCAAGATGGGACGGTTAGCACAGATACGCAGTATTTT.

The V and J genes are TRBV5-6 and TRBJ2-5; the D is unclear. The germline V and J ends were trimmed by 1 base and 0 bases, with 7 bases remaining between them. Per germline, CDR1 SGHDT and CDR2 YYEEEE. This CDR3 spans 14 amino acids. DNA for the CDR3: TGTGCCAGCAGCTTGTACGGAAACCAAGAGACCCAGTACTTC. Translation gives CASSLYGNQETQYF.

A word on this clone: Other DNA sequences in this specimen translate into the identical CDR3. The chain uses TRBV2 and TRBJ1-3; weak D call: TRBD1 (6 bases). Trimming cost V 4 bases and J 5 bases, with 12 bases left between them. CDR1 is SNHLY and CDR2 is FYNNEI in the germline V gene. CDR3 length equals 14 residues. As DNA, the CDR3 is TGTGCCAGCAGTGCACAGGGATCGAGAAACACCATATATTTT. Protein: CASSAQGSRNTIYF.

A few counts support this clone. The DNA of the CDR3 is TGTGCCAGCAGCCAAGATCGAAAAGCTTTCTTT. Protein sequence: CASSQDRKAFF. The chain joins TRBV4-2 to TRBJ1-1; D unresolved. The germline CDR1 and CDR2 sequences are LGHNA and YNFKEQ. The V and J ends lost 0 bases and 9 bases respectively, with 5 bases between them. This CDR3 contains 11 residues.

This clone occurred once. The rearrangement links TRBV3-1 (or the pseudogene TRBV3-2) to TRBJ1-1, with D perhaps matching TRBD1 (6 bases). The CDR3 sequence is 15 residues long. Germline values: CDR1 LGHDT, CDR2 YNNKEL (reference sequence). Trimming shortened V by 3 bases and J by 10 bases, and 21 bases separated the two germline ends. This CDR3 is CASSQEDGLRGRAFF. CDR3 sequence (DNA): TGTGCCAGCAGCCAGGAAGATGGACTTCGGGGGCGAGCTTTCTTT.

The CDR3 bases are TGTGCCAGCATAGACCCGTGGGGGCTCTCAAACAATGAGCAGTTCTTC. This gives the protein CASIDPWGLSNNEQFF. V usage is TRBV2 and J usage is TRBJ2-1, with a tentative D call TRBD1 (6 bases). The CDR3 is 16 amino acids. Germline V gene data show CDR1 as SNHLY and CDR2 as FYNNEI. V was pared by 7 bases and J by 5 bases, with 21 bases between.

The genes are TRBV27 and TRBJ2-1, with 7 bases matching TRBD1. The CDR3 is made up of 16 amino acids. The V and J ends lost 5 bases and 0 bases, in that order; junction bases with no gene match: 7. The germline V gene encodes CDR1 MNHEY and CDR2 SMNVEV (reference sequence). CDR3 sequence (DNA): TGTGCCAGCAGTGTAGGGGGCGCGGGCTCCTACAATGAGCAGTTCTTC. It yields the protein CASSVGGAGSYNEQFF.

The rearrangement uses TRBV6-1 and TRBJ1-1; D gene ambiguous. This CDR3 is built from 15 residues. The V end lost 1 base, the J end lost 1 base, and 10 bases lay between the germline ends. CDR1 is MNHNS, CDR2 SASEGT, per germline. CDR3 amino acids: CASSEGWEWNTEAFF. In DNA, the CDR3 is TGTGCCAGCAGTGAAGGTTGGGAGTGGAACACTGAAGCTTTCTTT.

J is TRBJ1-3 and V is TRBV5-8; 9 nucleotides align to TRBD1. This CDR3 is built from 16 residues. Trimming cost V 0 bases and J 0 bases; bases outside gene matches: 1. Germline CDR1 and CDR2: SGHTS and YDEGEE. The CDR3 loop is CASSLGTGDSGNTIYF. CDR3 nucleotides: TGTGCCAGCAGCTTGGGGACAGGGGACTCTGGAAACACCATATATTTT.

This chain connects TRBV7-9 to TRBJ2-1; D may be TRBD1 or TRBD2 (5 bases each). CDR1 and CDR2 (germline): SEHNR, FQNEAQ (reference sequence). Trimming took off 4 bases at V and 1 base at J, with 11 bases between the two ends. This CDR3 is 15 amino acids long. CDR3 nucleotides: TGTGCCAGCAGCTCTCATGGGGGTTCCTACAATGAGCAGTTCTTC. This codes for CASSSHGGSYNEQFF.